This entry lists 10 T cell receptor beta chains sequenced from one sample in a study of T cells in Graves' hyperthyroidism and ophthalmopathy. Amplified TCR beta CDR3 regions came from RNA transcripts. When the TCR CDR3 underwent first-round RT-PCR, the HTBI primer set was used. TCRdb analysed the multiplex PCR reads with MiXCR anew, one entry per CDR3 protein. The sample has about 200,000 distinct CDR3 sequences, 17% seen once. Sequencing used blood. These receptors originate from a man aged 50 to 59 with Graves' hyperthyroidism.

This clonotype has a count of ten or more. The rearrangement joins TRBV7-2 to TRBJ2-3; D not resolved. Trimming pared 5 bases from V and 2 bases from J, leaving 11 bases between. The CDR3 runs to 14 residues. CDR1 is SGHTA, CDR2 FQGNSA, per germline. The CDR3 bases are TGTGCCAGCAGCACCCGGGCTATCACAGATACGCAGTATTTT. Encoded protein: CASSTRAITDTQYF.

This clonotype was found many times. The chain couples TRBV11-3 to TRBJ2-3; D is unclear. The germline V gene has CDR1 SGHNT and CDR2 YENEEA. This CDR3 has 14 amino acids. The V end lost 2 bases, the J end lost 2 bases, and 8 bases lay between the germline ends. For the CDR3, the DNA is TGTGCCAGCAGCTTATTCCGGCACACAGATACGCAGTATTTT. Translating it yields CASSLFRHTDTQYF. The full variable domain, rest sourced from reference TRBV11-3 and TRBJ2-3, is EAGVVQSPRYKIIEKKQPVAFWCNPISGHNTLYWYLQNLGQGPELLIRYENEEAVDDSQLPKDRFSAERLKGVDSTLKIQPAELGDSAVYLCASSLFRHTDTQYFGPGTRLTVL.

This clonotype came up a few times. The chain employs TRBV6-2 or TRBV6-3 and TRBJ2-1, with 11 nucleotides matching TRBD2. This CDR3 region has 15 residues. Germline values: CDR1 MNHEY, CDR2 SVGEGT. V was pared by 4 bases and J by 7 bases, with 6 bases of the junction left unmatched. The CDR3 DNA follows: TGTGCCAGCAGTTGGGTTAGCGGGAGGGCAAATGAGCAGTTCTTC. Amino acid sequence: CASSWVSGRANEQFF.

This clonotype has just a few counts. This chain joins TRBV5-1 and TRBJ1-5, with a weak D call TRBD1 (5 bases). Germline assignment: CDR1 SGHRS and CDR2 YFSETQ. CDR3 length equals 15 residues. Trimming took off 0 bases at V and 5 bases at J, with 12 bases between the two ends. The chain's CDR3 is CASSLGIGVYQPQHF. The CDR3 nucleotides read TGCGCCAGCAGCTTGGGCATAGGGGTCTATCAGCCCCAGCATTTT.

Ten or more counts support this clonotype. V gene TRBV7-2 combines with J gene TRBJ2-7; D is perhaps TRBD1 (6 bases). Trimming removed 2 bases at V and 4 bases at J, with 15 bases between. Germline V gene data show CDR1 as SGHTA and CDR2 as FQGNSA. This CDR3 has 15 residues. The DNA for the CDR3 is TGTGCCAGCAGCTTATTCAGGGGCCCGGGGTACGAGCAGTACTTC. Amino acid sequence: CASSLFRGPGYEQYF.

This chain uses TRBV11-2 with TRBJ2-5; TRBD2 aligns across 11 bases. CDR1 is SGHAT and CDR2 is FQNNGV in the germline V gene. The CDR3 consists of 16 residues. The V segment lost 2 bases and the J segment 5 bases; nucleotides outside the gene matches: 7. CDR3 sequence: CASSLLTSGGSETQYF. CDR3 DNA: TGTGCCAGCAGCTTATTAACTAGCGGGGGTTCGGAGACCCAGTACTTC.

This clonotype was counted ten times or more. The chain is built from TRBV20-1 and TRBJ2-3; 8 bases map to TRBD2. Germline V gives CDR1 DFQATT, CDR2 SNEGSKA (reference sequence). The CDR3 extends over 14 amino acids. J was trimmed by 9 bases and V by 1 base; bases with no gene match: 9. The CDR3 DNA reads TGCAGTGCTAGAGTTCGGACTAGCACAACCACGCAGTATTTT. Translation gives CSARVRTSTTTQYF.

At least ten counts were recorded for this clonotype. This sequence joins TRBV2 and TRBJ2-1; 7 nucleotides agree with TRBD2. CDR1 and CDR2 from the germline V gene are SNHLY and FYNNEI. The V and J ends lost 6 bases and 4 bases, in that order; junction bases with no gene match: 9. The CDR3 has 15 amino acids. CDR3: CASSLTKRGYNEQFF. CDR3 DNA sequence: TGTGCCAGCAGCCTCACTAAGCGGGGTTACAATGAGCAGTTCTTC.

This clonotype was observed a few times. The chain has TRBV20-1 and TRBJ1-1; no clear D. CDR3 size: 13 residues. Per germline, CDR1 DFQATT and CDR2 SNEGSKA (reference sequence). Trimming stripped 3 bases from V and 0 bases from J, with 8 bases between. CDR3 residues: CSASRDMNTEAFF. CDR3 DNA sequence: TGCAGTGCTAGCCGGGATATGAACACTGAAGCTTTCTTT.

The chain carries TRBV19 and TRBJ1-5; the D gene is possibly TRBD1 (6 bases). With 4 bases removed from V and 7 bases from J, the gap between germline ends came to 14 bases. This CDR3 has 14 residues. The germline CDR1 and CDR2 sequences are LNHDA and SQIVND (reference sequence). This chain's CDR3 is CASSNGQLRQPQHF. The CDR3 DNA sequence: TGTGCCAGTAGTAACGGACAGCTGAGGCAGCCCCAGCATTTT.